Below, 19 T cell receptor beta chains from the same sample are listed, as sequenced in a study of shared clonotypes between healthy human individuals. Clones were read by immunoSEQ multiplex PCR, and TCRdb kept only the in-frame ones, dropping some. The sample carries about 2 million clones, about 95% recorded once. Selected positively for CCR7 and CD45RO-negative, naive CD8 cells excluded terminally differentiated effector memory CD45RA+ cells. Material: naive CD8+ T cells sorted from blood. Receptor source: a man aged 18 to 30 in good health.

The J gene is TRBJ1-1, the V gene TRBV5-1; 9 bases align to TRBD1. CDR1 is SGHRS and CDR2 is YFSETQ in the germline V gene. The CDR3 runs to 14 residues. J gave up 3 bases and V 4 bases, and 4 bases lay outside the gene matches. CDR3 residues: CASSRWTGDTEAFF. For the CDR3, the DNA is TGCGCCAGCAGCCGGTGGACAGGGGACACTGAAGCTTTCTTT.

The chain links TRBV6-5 to TRBJ1-2, with TRBD1 matching over 7 bases. After removal of 3 bases from V and 8 bases from J, the junction contained 15 bases not matched to a gene. In germline, CDR1 is MNHEY, CDR2 SVGAGI. The CDR3 totals 16 residues. CDR3 DNA sequence: TGTGCCAGCAGTTATTCTGCCCGGACAGGCCCCGCGGGCTACACCTTC. It is translated as CASSYSARTGPAGYTF.

The chain recombines TRBV1 with TRBJ2-2. TRBV1 is a known pseudogene. The CDR3 contains 14 residues. The CDR3 here is CTSSQGPNTGELFF. In DNA form, the CDR3 reads TGCACCAGCAGCCAAGGTCCCAACACCGGGGAGCTGTTTTTT.

This clone was seen once. The chain uses TRBV4-3 and TRBJ2-3; 11 bases agree with TRBD2. Unmatched junction bases numbered 5, after V lost 0 bases and J lost 6 bases. CDR1 LGHNA and CDR2 YSLEER come from the germline V gene. The CDR3 has 16 amino acids. DNA for the CDR3: TGCGCCAGCAGCCAAGAAGTAGCGGGAGGGGCTGATACGCAGTATTTT. Its translation: CASSQEVAGGADTQYF.

The chain has TRBV14 and TRBJ2-7; 9 bases align to TRBD1. The CDR3 is 15 residues long. The junction had 7 bases not matched to a gene; V was cut back by 5 bases and J by 2 bases. Germline CDR1 is SGHDN and CDR2 is FVKESK. The CDR3 is CASSEGTGRTYEQYF. DNA for the CDR3: TGTGCCAGCAGCGAAGGGACAGGGAGAACCTACGAGCAGTACTTC.

The gene calls are TRBV5-6 and TRBJ1-1; D gene uncertain. The V end lost 5 bases, the J end lost 1 base, and 9 bases lay between the germline ends. CDR3 length: 13 amino acids. CDR1 and CDR2 (germline): SGHDT, YYEEEE. CDR3 nucleotide sequence: TGTGCCAGCAGGGAACAGCCGAACACTGAAGCTTTCTTT. It yields the protein CASREQPNTEAFF.

This chain uses TRBV27 with TRBJ2-1; 11 bases align to TRBD2. CDR3 length: 19 residues. V lost 6 bases, J lost 0 bases, and 13 bases stayed unmatched. Germline-derived CDR1 and CDR2 are MNHEY and SMNVEV (reference sequence). The CDR3 region has the DNA TGTGCCAGCAGCCTGACTAGCGGGGCGGCTCCTAGCTCCTACAATGAGCAGTTCTTC. This translates into CASSLTSGAAPSSYNEQFF.

With regard to this clone: In the same sample, other DNA sequences code for this CDR3. V and J are TRBV6-5 and TRBJ2-1; 7 bases map to TRBD1. The junction had 0 bases not matched to a gene; V was cut back by 2 bases and J by 5 bases. Germline CDR1 is MNHEY and CDR2 is SVGAGI. The CDR3 is made up of 13 amino acids. This CDR3 is CASSYGQDNEQFF. The DNA for the CDR3 is TGTGCCAGCAGTTACGGACAGGACAATGAGCAGTTCTTC.

The chain is built from TRBV28 and TRBJ1-5, with 12 bases identical to TRBD1. There are 16 residues in the CDR3. J gave up 5 bases and V 3 bases, and 5 bases lay outside the gene matches. The V gene's germline CDR1 is MDHEN and CDR2 SYDVKM. DNA for the CDR3: TGTGCCAGCAGTTTTTGGGGACAGGGGGCCGATCAGCCCCAGCATTTT. The encoded protein is CASSFWGQGADQPQHF.

V usage is TRBV5-4 and J usage is TRBJ2-7; 9 bases line up with TRBD2. This CDR3 has 15 residues. Trimming at V came to 1 base and at J to 1 base, leaving 3 bases not matched to a gene. The germline V gene encodes CDR1 SGHNT and CDR2 YYREEE (reference sequence). The CDR3 nucleotides read TGTGCCAGCAGCTTGTGGCTAGCGGGATCCTACGAGCAGTACTTC. The encoded protein is CASSLWLAGSYEQYF.

V and J are TRBV7-9 and TRBJ2-7; D is uncertain. V lost 2 bases and J lost 5, with 13 bases in between. The germline V gene encodes CDR1 SEHNR and CDR2 FQNEAQ (reference sequence). This CDR3 comprises 14 residues. CDR3 residues: CASSLLDGSDEQYF. CDR3 nucleotides: TGTGCCAGCAGCTTACTAGATGGAAGCGACGAGCAGTACTTC.

This chain links TRBV5-1 with TRBJ2-1; 12 bases agree with TRBD1. Germline CDR1 SGHRS, CDR2 YFSETQ. The CDR3 sequence is 16 residues long. The V gene end was trimmed by 4 bases and the J gene end by 8 bases; junction bases not matched to a gene: 10. CDR3 sequence: CASSVGTGGDSDEQFF. In nucleotides, the CDR3 is TGCGCCAGCAGCGTAGGGACAGGGGGCGATAGTGATGAGCAGTTCTTC.

The chain is built from TRBV4-2 and TRBJ2-7, with D perhaps being TRBD1 or TRBD2 (5 bases each). The germline V gene encodes CDR1 LGHNA and CDR2 YNFKEQ. V lost 3 bases, J lost 1 base, and 10 bases lay in between. CDR3 length: 14 residues. In nucleotides, the CDR3 is TGTGCCAGCAGCCACGGGACGGGATCCTACGAGCAGTACTTC. This sequence encodes CASSHGTGSYEQYF.

The V and J genes are TRBV7-2 and TRBJ2-1; 7 bases map to TRBD2. V gave up 5 bases and J gave up 5 bases; unmatched junction bases: 9. The CDR3 spans 15 residues. CDR1 SGHTA and CDR2 FQGNSA come from the germline V gene. Written as DNA, the CDR3 is TGTGCCAGCAGCGCCGCTAGCGGTGGACACAATGAGCAGTTCTTC. It encodes CASSAASGGHNEQFF.

V usage is TRBV13 and J usage is TRBJ2-5; tentatively, D is TRBD1 (5 bases). Looked up from germline, CDR1 is PRHDT and CDR2 is FYEKMQ (reference sequence). V was clipped by 9 bases and J by 0 bases, with 20 bases between them. This CDR3 region has 16 residues. CDR3 in amino acids: CASIEGATGDQETQYF. Written as DNA, the CDR3 is TGTGCCAGTATAGAAGGGGCTACAGGAGACCAAGAGACCCAGTACTTC.

V is TRBV5-6 and J is TRBJ2-1, with 7 bases fitting TRBD1. There are 17 residues in the CDR3. V shed 3 bases, J shed 9 bases, and the junction held 18 bases outside the gene matches. The germline V gene has CDR1 SGHDT and CDR2 YYEEEE. In DNA, the CDR3 is TGTGCCAGCAGCTACCAGACAGGGTTATGGCCGGAAAGTGAGCAGTTCTTC. Translated: CASSYQTGLWPESEQFF.

CDR3 DNA sequence: TGTGCCAGCAGCGTAGAGGGGGGGCTAGCGGCCTACGAGCAGTACTTC. Translated: CASSVEGGLAAYEQYF. V usage is TRBV9 and J usage is TRBJ2-7; a possible D gene is TRBD2 (7 bases). Trimming shortened V by 0 bases and J by 2 bases, and 15 bases separated the two germline ends. Germline V gene data show CDR1 as SGDLS and CDR2 as YYNGEE. The CDR3 is 16 amino acids. The full variable domain, rest sourced from reference TRBV9 and TRBJ2-7, is DSGVTQTPKHLITATGQRVTLRCSPRSGDLSVYWYQQSLDQGLQFLIQYYNGEERAKGNILERFSAQQFPDLHSELNLSSLELGDSALYFCASSVEGGLAAYEQYFGPGTRLTVT.

V gene TRBV7-3 combines with J gene TRBJ2-3; weak D call: TRBD2 (5 bases). V was trimmed by 11 bases and J by 6 bases, leaving 15 bases between them. Germline V CDR1 and CDR2: SGHTA, FQGTGA. The CDR3 has 12 amino acids. This chain's CDR3 is CAGRGAPDTQYF. CDR3 sequence (DNA): TGTGCCGGACGGGGAGCCCCGGATACGCAGTATTTT.

Regarding this clone: Within the sample, other DNA sequences also encode this same CDR3. The chain recombines TRBV7-9 with TRBJ2-7, with no clear D. The CDR3 contains 12 residues. Germline-derived CDR1 and CDR2 are SEHNR and FQNEAQ (reference sequence). With 1 base removed from V and 4 bases from J, the gap between germline ends came to 5 bases. The CDR3 sequence: CASSLVAYEQYF. In DNA form, the CDR3 reads TGTGCCAGCAGCTTAGTCGCTTACGAGCAGTACTTC.